The T cell receptor (beta chain) under discussion was sequenced for a study of T cell responses to AZD1222 COVID-19 vaccine. General study results and limits: Without day 14 samples, only post-peak T cell repertoires were studied.

Of note for this clone: Its antigen is unidentified.

Clones were read by immunoSEQ multiplex PCR, and TCRdb kept only the in-frame ones, dropping some. The sample yields some 130,000 clones, about nine tenths seen once. Trimming at V came to 7 bases and at J to 3 bases, leaving 9 bases not matched to a gene. CDR3 length: 15 amino acids. Germline CDR1 MNHEY, CDR2 SVGAGI. The chain joins TRBV6-5 to TRBJ2-7; 10 bases fit TRBD1. The sequenced sample was peripheral blood, obtained on day 0 of AZD1222 vaccination. The receptor was derived from an adult in good health. CDR3 in amino acids: CASKGDRGVDYEQYF. CDR3 DNA sequence: TGTGCCAGCAAAGGGGACAGGGGAGTGGACTACGAGCAGTACTTC.